Sequencing of this T cell receptor beta chain was carried out in a study of blood T cells in healthy people across ages. Study results and limitations: PBMCs were not sorted, which prevented a conclusive comparison of naive versus antigen-experienced cells. With naive T cell percentage, TCR beta diversity showed a strong correlation.

Germline CDR1 SSHAT, CDR2 FNYEAQ (reference sequence). The CDR3 extends over 15 amino acids. A second 7 to 11 cycle PCR used barcoded and J-beta primers. Template switching added a 12-random-nucleotide identifier to every cDNA molecule. A minimum of 3 million CDR3-containing paired-end reads was obtained for each sample. In TCRdb, the 5' RACE reads were re-called with MiXCR into one record per CDR3 protein. In the table there are about 670,000 distinct CDR3 sequences, around two fifths of which are singletons. Details on this clonotype: No antigen is known for it. The junction shows a germline mismatch at one end, possibly a read error.

Input material: blood. The chain links TRBV7-7 to TRBJ2-5; 8 positions match TRBD2. The clonotype comes from an elderly man in good health. CDR3 coding DNA: TGTGCTAGCAGCCGGAGCGGGAGCAGTGGAGAGACCCAGTACTTC. It encodes CASSRSGSSGETQYF. The full variable domain, rest sourced from reference TRBV7-7 and TRBJ2-5, is GAGVSQSPRYKVTKRGQDVTLRCDPISSHATLYWYQQALGQGPEFLTYFNYEAQPDKSGLPSDRFSAERPEGSISTLTIQRTEQRDSAMYRCASSRSGSSGETQYFGPGTRLLVL.